One T cell receptor (beta chain) is described in this entry. This clone is a singleton in its sample. Its target antigen remains unknown. Base qualities were left out, and no much larger clone turns up one base away. The Qiagen DNeasy kit was used to extract genomic DNA both from unsorted PBMCs and from the negatively selected CD4+ and CD8+ fractions. Amplification of TCR beta CDR3 regions was done by immunoSEQ multiplex PCR with primers that anneal to V and J segments. Amplification bias was minimized using a synthetic immune receptor repertoire, and residual bias was removed computationally after sequencing. On the authors' methods: Repertoire diversity was quantified as the Shannon entropy index using custom Python scripts. Unsorted, CD4+ and CD8+ repertoires were analyzed separately, except for combined analyses in which CD4+ and CD8+ sequences were merged in silico. Clonal expansion was defined as at least a 2-fold frequency increase after treatment relative to C1D1, with a pseudocount of 0.5 for undetected baseline clones. Singleton clones were defined as clones with 0 or 1 copy at C1D1, and non-singleton clones were defined as clones with 2 or more copies. Clones expanded in unsorted samples were assigned a CD4+, CD8+ or unknown annotation through matching of protein sequences in sorted samples from the same patient. Wilcoxon tests were applied to paired samples to test diversity changes from C1D1 to C4D1. As stored in TCRdb, this immuneACCESS dataset retains in-frame rearrangements with V and J assigned. A fraction of the clones does not appear; measured against another copy, unresolved V genes explain less than half of the discrepancy, and the remainder lacks a known reason. V, J and clone size are those of that table, while D and trimming were read from the DNA. This sample is represented by some 96,000 clones; 85% to 95% of them were singletons. Just under 2% of the sample belongs to the ten largest clones.

The sample's time point label is to be understood as: cycle 4 day 1 (C4D1), after 6 weeks of nivolumab. Every trial patient had relapsed following autologous stem cell transplantation, and prior brentuximab vedotin exposure was what differed among cohorts A, B and C. The trial cohort included 55 to 60 patients with relapsed/refractory classical Hodgkin lymphoma, and each patient had a best overall response of complete response, partial response or progressive disease. In the multi-cohort phase II CheckMate 205 trial, trial patients received single-agent nivolumab. Best overall response was determined by an independent review committee according to the 2007 International Working Group response criteria. Trial PBMCs were collected just before the start of nivolumab (C1D1) and during therapy at cycle 2 day 1 and cycle 4 day 1. After peripheral blood was drawn into 8 mL Vacutainer Cell Preparation Tubes, PBMCs were isolated by centrifugation and then cryopreserved.

These data belong to a study of PD-1 blockade in classical Hodgkin lymphoma (dated by TCRdb to about 2020). In terms of the full investigation: Nivolumab dosing was 3 mg/kg intravenously every 2 weeks, continuing until either disease progression or unacceptable toxicity. The study used CyTOF and TCR beta sequencing to define a peripheral blood immune signature of response to PD-1 blockade in classical Hodgkin lymphoma.

Beyond this particular receptor, the publication reports: CD4+ but not CD8+ TCR diversity rose significantly by C4D1 (p=0.0027 vs p=0.16), most apparent in complete responders (p=0.02). Lower diversity was seen in patients whose nivolumab began less than 1 year after ASCT, and these patients were left out of later analyses so that immune reconstitution would not confound the results. Baseline diversity similar to that of newly diagnosed patients was observed in trial patients achieving complete response, whereas significantly lower diversity was observed in partial responders and progressors. Baseline TCR diversity was reported as lower in newly diagnosed patients than in healthy donors, and lower still in relapsed/refractory patients. Only a single clinical trial cohort was studied, and what caused the repertoire differences, possibly disease activity or prior therapy, remained undefined.

The TCR sequence derives from a human donor with classical Hodgkin lymphoma. Sequencing used peripheral blood mononuclear cells (PBMCs), obtained before the fourth cycle of nivolumab.

Here the CDR3 is given as CSVPDPNTGELFF. The nucleotides read TGCAGCGTACCAGACCCCAACACCGGGGAGCTGTTTTTT. Recombination linked TRBV29-1 to TRBJ2-2; there is no confident call for the D gene. The cysteine opens and the phenylalanine closes a CDR3 of 13 amino acids. This entry keeps only the CDR3 DNA: 39 bases, framed from base 1. V and J are truncated by 6 bases and 2 bases respectively, leaving an intervening sequence of 10 bases. The CDR1 and CDR2 encoded by the germline V gene are SQVTM and ANQGSEA.